The clone carrying this TCR beta chain was seen many times. Researchers amplified the TCR beta CDR3 regions from RNA transcripts. First-round RT-PCR targeting the TCR CDR3 was performed with the HTBI primer set. TCRdb re-analysed the multiplex PCR reads in MiXCR, keeping a single row per CDR3 protein. The data show approximately 400,000 distinct CDR3 sequences, 15% to 19% seen once. The data are from a study of T cells in Graves' hyperthyroidism and ophthalmopathy. In the study overall: The blood sample was taken at first diagnosis, before treatment began.

Clinicians diagnosed patients from clinical symptoms, serum thyroxine and TRAb, thyroid ultrasound and orbital computed tomography. With V trimmed by 3 bases and J by 9 bases, 5 bases remained unmatched. Germline V gene sequence: CDR1 LGHDT, CDR2 YNNKEL (reference sequence). This CDR3 has 14 residues. The gene calls are TRBV3-1 and TRBJ2-1; TRBD2 matches 10 bases. The receptor was isolated from a woman aged 18-35 years with Graves' hyperthyroidism. Sequencing used blood. The CDR3 nucleotides are TGTGCCAGCAGCCACCTAGCGGGAGTGGCTGAGCAGTTCTTC. This translates into CASSHLAGVAEQFF.